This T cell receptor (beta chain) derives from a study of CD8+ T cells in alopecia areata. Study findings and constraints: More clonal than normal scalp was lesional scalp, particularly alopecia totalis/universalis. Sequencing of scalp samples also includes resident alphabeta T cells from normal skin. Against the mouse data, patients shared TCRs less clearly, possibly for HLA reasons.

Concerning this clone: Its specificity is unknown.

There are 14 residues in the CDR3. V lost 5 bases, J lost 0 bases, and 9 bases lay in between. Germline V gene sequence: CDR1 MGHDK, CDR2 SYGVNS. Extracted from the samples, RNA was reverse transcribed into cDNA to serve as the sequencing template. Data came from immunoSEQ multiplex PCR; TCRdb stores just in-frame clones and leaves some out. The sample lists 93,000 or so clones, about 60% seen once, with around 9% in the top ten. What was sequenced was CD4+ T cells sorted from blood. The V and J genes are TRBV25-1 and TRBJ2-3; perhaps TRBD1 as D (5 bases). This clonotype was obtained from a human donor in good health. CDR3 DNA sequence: TGTGCCAGCAGTAGACAGATGAGCACAGATACGCAGTATTTT. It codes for CASSRQMSTDTQYF.